These 8 T cell receptor beta chains were all obtained from the same sample, sequenced in a study of T cell responses to AZD1222 COVID-19 vaccine. Assay: immunoSEQ multiplex PCR; the TCRdb copy retains only in-frame clones and omits some. Among just over 150,000 clones listed, 90% were seen once. Sample: peripheral blood, taken on day 0 of AZD1222 vaccination. Receptors were obtained from an adult in good health.

The chain recombines TRBV6-6 with TRBJ1-2; 10 positions match TRBD1. Trimming removed 1 base from V and 8 bases from J; junction bases left unmatched: 10. CDR3 size: 16 residues. Germline V gene sequence: CDR1 MNHNY, CDR2 SVGAGI (reference sequence). The CDR3 reads CASSYLAPGQGQGYTF. The CDR3 bases are TGTGCCAGCAGTTACTTGGCCCCGGGACAGGGGCAGGGCTACACCTTC.

The V gene is TRBV9, the J gene TRBJ2-7, with D hard to call. The CDR3 extends over 16 amino acids. Trimming cost V 4 bases and J 0 bases, with 17 bases left between them. Germline values: CDR1 SGDLS, CDR2 YYNGEE. This CDR3 reads CASSQNSRESSYEQYF. CDR3 bases: TGTGCCAGCAGCCAGAACAGCCGCGAGAGCTCCTACGAGCAGTACTTC. The variable domain in full, completed from reference TRBV9 and TRBJ2-7, reads DSGVTQTPKHLITATGQRVTLRCSPRSGDLSVYWYQQSLDQGLQFLIQYYNGEERAKGNILERFSAQQFPDLHSELNLSSLELGDSALYFCASSQNSRESSYEQYFGPGTRLTVT.

J is TRBJ2-7 and V is TRBV19, with D tentatively TRBD1 (7 bases). The V gene lost 3 bases and the J gene lost 1 base, with 19 bases spanning the gap. Germline lookup yields CDR1 LNHDA and CDR2 SQIVND (reference sequence). This CDR3 is 17 amino acids long. The CDR3 DNA sequence: TGTGCCAGTAGTATCGGGGGACAATGGACAGGATCCTACGAGCAGTACTTC. It encodes CASSIGGQWTGSYEQYF. The full variable domain, completed using reference TRBV19 and TRBJ2-7, is DGGITQSPKYLFRKEGQNVTLSCEQNLNHDAMYWYRQDPGQGLRLIYYSQIVNDFQKGDIAEGYSVSREKKESFPLTVTSAQKNPTAFYLCASSIGGQWTGSYEQYFGPGTRLTVT.

J is TRBJ1-5 and V is TRBV10-3, with TRBD1 identical over 8 bases. The germline V gene has CDR1 ENHRY and CDR2 SYGVKD. V was clipped by 4 bases and J by 4 bases; unmatched bases: 6. This CDR3 region has 15 residues. The CDR3 reads CAISAWTGNNQPQHF. The CDR3 DNA reads as TGTGCCATCAGTGCGTGGACAGGGAATAATCAGCCCCAGCATTTT.

This chain connects TRBV19 to TRBJ1-3, with TRBD1 matching 7 bases. The CDR3 sequence is 15 residues long. The V gene's germline CDR1 is LNHDA and CDR2 SQIVND (reference sequence). V shed 5 bases, J shed 4 bases, and the junction held 8 bases outside the gene matches. The CDR3 nucleotides are TGTGCCAGTAGTGCCGGACAGGCCCGGGGAAACACCATATATTTT. This codes for CASSAGQARGNTIYF.

V usage is TRBV7-3 and J usage is TRBJ2-1; 16 nucleotides agree with TRBD2. The CDR3 is 17 amino acids. CDR1 and CDR2 from the germline V gene are SGHTA and FQGTGA. The junction had 6 bases not matched to a gene; V was cut back by 5 bases and J by 5 bases. The CDR3 spells CASSLGLAGGPDNEQFF. The CDR3 bases are TGTGCCAGCAGCCTGGGACTAGCGGGAGGGCCTGACAATGAGCAGTTCTTC.

This clone was observed a handful of times. The chain is built from TRBV19 and TRBJ1-5, with unresolved D. CDR3 length equals 12 residues. The V and J ends lost 3 bases and 7 bases respectively, with 7 bases between them. CDR1 LNHDA and CDR2 SQIVND come from the germline V gene (reference sequence). DNA of the CDR3: TGTGCCAGTAGTATCTCGGGCCAGCCCCAGCATTTT. Its translation: CASSISGQPQHF.

The rearrangement links TRBV6-2 or TRBV6-3 to TRBJ2-5; 8 bases line up with TRBD2. The V gene's germline CDR1 is MNHEY and CDR2 SVGEGT. The CDR3 is 15 amino acids. V shed 6 bases, J shed 4 bases, and the junction held 10 bases outside the gene matches. CDR3 sequence: CASSSGSFTTETQYF. The CDR3 nucleotides are TGTGCCAGCAGCAGCGGGAGCTTCACCACAGAGACCCAGTACTTC.